This T cell receptor (beta chain) originates from a study of T cell responses to AZD1222 COVID-19 vaccine. Findings and caveats of the study: The study found Spike-specific TCR breadth and depth rose after two AZD1222 doses. The peak T cell response came first, and repertoires were sampled only after it.

This clone was detected only once. The antigen remains unidentified. Profiled with immunoSEQ multiplex PCR; TCRdb holds only in-frame clones, not every one. The table has over 75,000 clones, roughly nine tenths seen once; the top ten hold around 29%. V was clipped by 8 bases and J by 7 bases, with 15 bases between them. The germline gives CDR1 MNHEY, CDR2 SMNVEV (reference sequence). The CDR3 has 13 residues. The clonotype originates from an adult in good health. The rearrangement uses TRBV27 and TRBJ1-5; D not resolved. This sample comprised peripheral blood, obtained on day 0 of AZD1222 vaccination. The CDR3: CASPGGSWQPQHF. CDR3 in DNA: TGTGCCAGCCCGGGTGGGTCTTGGCAGCCCCAGCATTTT.